This TCR beta chain was profiled in a study of shared clonotypes between healthy human individuals. Background on the study: There were three CD4 naive, three CD4 memory, two CD8 naive and one CD8 memory plates per donor.

Source study methods: Owing to the provision of junction-only sequences devoid of quality scores by immunoSEQ, filtering differed. Here immunoSEQ multiplex PCR was the method, and the copy in TCRdb shows in-frame clones only, minus some. D and trimming come from the DNA, and the V and J calls and clone size come from that table. The repertoire has millions of clones, roughly 95% of them found once; the top ten carry 0.1% to 0.15%. With respect to this clone: The antigen is not known.

V was clipped by 6 bases and J by 2 bases; unmatched bases: 10. The CDR3 runs to 16 residues. Germline values: CDR1 LNHDA, CDR2 SQIVND (reference sequence). Overall study findings and caveats: Genetic and exposure-history diversity was limited by the small donor number.

V gene TRBV19 combines with J gene TRBJ1-2; TRBD1 matches 9 bases. The sequence came from a man aged 18 to 29 in good health. Sequenced material: naive CD4+ T cells sorted from blood. The subset: CD45RA+ positively selected. The CDR3 bases are TGTGCCAGTAGACCCACAGGGGGCCTGCAGAACTATGGCTACACCTTC. Translation: CASRPTGGLQNYGYTF. Complete variable domain (other parts from reference TRBV19 and TRBJ1-2): DGGITQSPKYLFRKEGQNVTLSCEQNLNHDAMYWYRQDPGQGLRLIYYSQIVNDFQKGDIAEGYSVSREKKESFPLTVTSAQKNPTAFYLCASRPTGGLQNYGYTFGSGTRLTVV.